This entry concerns a single TCR beta chain. Germline values: CDR1 SQVTM, CDR2 ANQGSEA. V was pared by 5 bases and J by 1 base, with 18 bases between. The CDR3 spans 16 residues. Original processing notes: Using reference gene primer amplification, nucleated cell counts were estimated. Measured with immunoSEQ multiplex PCR; TCRdb has only the in-frame clones, and not every one. V and J calls and clone size are those listed in that table; D and trimming were worked out from the DNA. This repertoire shows more than 20,000 clones, around 86% found once; its top ten account for about 25%. This sample was included in a study of blood T cell repertoires in COVID-19. Study-level background: PBMCs, B-cell-depleted T cells, or T cells provided the cDNA or gDNA that made up the material.

The receptor comes from a human donor with active COVID-19. The donor label of this sample is uncertain. This chain joins TRBV29-1 and TRBJ2-1; D possibly corresponds to TRBD2 (5 bases). Sequencing was done on a sample of peripheral blood. The CDR3 DNA follows: TGCAGCGTTCAGACGGCACTAGGTTTTTCCTACAATGAGCAGTTCTTC. Protein: CSVQTALGFSYNEQFF.